What follows are 30 T cell receptor beta chains derived from one specimen sequenced in a study of shared clonotypes between healthy human individuals. Repertoires were generated with immunoSEQ multiplex PCR, while TCRdb's copy carries only in-frame clones and drops some. The sample has more than 450,000 clones, 79% seen once. Material for sequencing was PBMCs. The origin of the receptors is a woman aged 40 to 50 in good health. Some clones in this sample may be carry-over from other donors' samples.

This clone was picked up one time. The rearrangement links TRBV7-2 to TRBJ2-2; the D gene is possibly TRBD1 (5 bases). This CDR3 spans 15 amino acids. Per the germline V gene, CDR1 is SGHTA and CDR2 is FQGNSA. The V gene lost 4 bases and the J gene lost 5 bases, with 14 bases spanning the gap. The CDR3 protein is CASSSVGARTGELFF. CDR3 sequence (DNA): TGTGCCAGCAGCTCCGTTGGGGCAAGGACCGGGGAGCTGTTTTTT.

As DNA, the CDR3 is TGTGCCATCAGCGGGACAGGGGAGAGCTATGGCTACACCTTC. Its translation is CAISGTGESYGYTF. This chain links TRBV10-3 with TRBJ1-2, with 10 bases aligning to TRBD1. The CDR3 runs 14 residues. J gave up 4 bases and V 6 bases, and 5 bases lay outside the gene matches. Germline assignment: CDR1 ENHRY and CDR2 SYGVKD.

The rearrangement joins TRBV7-8 to TRBJ2-3, with D perhaps given as TRBD1 or TRBD2 (5 bases each). The germline CDR1 and CDR2 sequences are SGHVS and FQNEAQ. V was pared by 5 bases and J by 4 bases, with 16 bases between. The CDR3 is 15 residues long. CDR3 in amino acids: CASSHGAFRADTQYF. The CDR3 DNA reads as TGTGCCAGCAGCCACGGGGCCTTCAGGGCAGATACGCAGTATTTT. The full variable domain, rest sourced from reference TRBV7-8 and TRBJ2-3, is GAGVSQSPRYKVAKRGQDVALRCDPISGHVSLFWYQQALGQGPEFLTYFQNEAQLDKSGLPSDRFFAERPEGSVSTLKIQRTQQEDSAVYLCASSHGAFRADTQYFGPGTRLTVL.

The chain employs TRBV7-2 and TRBJ2-3; 10 bases map to TRBD2. Per germline, CDR1 SGHTA and CDR2 FQGNSA. Trimming removed 1 base from V and 1 base from J; junction bases left unmatched: 2. This CDR3 is 16 amino acids long. As DNA, the CDR3 is TGTGCCAGCAGCTTAGGGACTAGCGGACGCACAGATACGCAGTATTTT. Protein product: CASSLGTSGRTDTQYF.

This clone was recorded only once. V is TRBV30 and J is TRBJ1-4; a weak D match, TRBD1 (6 bases). CDR3 size: 20 residues. CDR1 and CDR2 from the germline V gene are GTSNPN and SVGIG (reference sequence). Trimming took off 0 bases at V and 8 bases at J, with 31 bases between the two ends. The CDR3 DNA reads TGTGCCTGGAGTGTATATAGGGGGTTGCAGTCCGGACGGCCTCGGGAAAAACTGTTTTTT. Amino acids: CAWSVYRGLQSGRPREKLFF.

This clone occurred once. The gene calls are TRBV7-8 and TRBJ2-2; the D call may be TRBD1 or TRBD2 (5 bases each). This CDR3 is 15 amino acids long. The germline gives CDR1 SGHVS, CDR2 FQNEAQ. V was cut by 7 bases and J by 3 bases, with 15 bases left in between. Here the CDR3 DNA reads TGTGCCAGCAACTTCTTGGGGGTGTACACCGGGGAGCTGTTTTTT. Translation gives CASNFLGVYTGELFF.

This rearrangement joins TRBV28 to TRBJ1-3, with D possibly matching TRBD1 (6 bases). V lost 7 bases and J lost 2, with 12 bases in between. Germline CDR1 reads MDHEN; CDR2 reads SYDVKM. There are 14 residues in the CDR3. CDR3 nucleotide sequence: TGTGCCAGCATCCTAGGGGGAGCTGGAAACACCATATATTTT. Translation gives CASILGGAGNTIYF. Full variable domain (rest looked up from reference TRBV28 and TRBJ1-3): DVKVTQSSRYLVKRTGEKVFLECVQDMDHENMFWYRQDPGLGLRLIYFSYDVKMKEKGDIPEGYSVSREKKERFSLILESASTNQTSMYLCASILGGAGNTIYFGEGSWLTVV.

CDR3 sequence reads: CASSLDTQYF. The CDR3 bases are TGTGCCAGCAGCCTCGATACGCAGTATTTT. The V call is TRBV7-2, the J call TRBJ2-3; D gene unclear. This CDR3 has 10 amino acids. Trimming took 5 bases from V and 6 from J, leaving 3 bases between them. Germline values: CDR1 SGHTA, CDR2 FQGNSA.

V and J are TRBV5-1 and TRBJ2-2, with D hard to call. CDR1 SGHRS and CDR2 YFSETQ come from the germline V gene. Trimming cost V 0 bases and J 3 bases, with 12 bases left between them. This CDR3 has 16 residues. In DNA, the CDR3 is TGCGCCAGCAGCTTGGAGCCAGCCCGCGACACCGGGGAGCTGTTTTTT. It yields the protein CASSLEPARDTGELFF.

The CDR3 is CASSSRTGTGLIEQYF. The CDR3 region has the DNA TGTGCCAGCAGCTCACGGACCGGGACAGGGCTAATCGAGCAGTACTTC. This sequence joins TRBV11-2 and TRBJ2-7, with TRBD1 identical over 9 bases. Germline CDR1 is SGHAT and CDR2 is FQNNGV. Trimming at V came to 4 bases and at J to 6 bases, leaving 13 bases not matched to a gene. There are 16 residues in the CDR3.

This chain links TRBV5-1 with TRBJ1-2; D unresolved. The germline V gene has CDR1 SGHRS and CDR2 YFSETQ. The CDR3 runs to 14 residues. The ends were cut back, 2 bases at V and 4 bases at J, with 12 bases in the middle. Here the CDR3 DNA reads TGCGCCAGCAGCTTTCGGTTGAGGAGCTATGGCTACACCTTC. This codes for CASSFRLRSYGYTF. The full variable domain, in which reference TRBV5-1 and TRBJ1-2 provide the parts outside the CDR3, is KAGVTQTPRYLIKTRGQQVTLSCSPISGHRSVSWYQQTPGQGLQFLFEYFSETQRNKGNFPGRFSGRQFSNSRSEMNVSTLELGDSALYLCASSFRLRSYGYTFGSGTRLTVV.

V is TRBV13 and J is TRBJ1-1; D is undetermined. This CDR3 spans 12 amino acids. CDR1 is PRHDT and CDR2 is FYEKMQ in the germline V gene (reference sequence). The V end lost 4 bases, the J end lost 7 bases, and 10 bases lay between the germline ends. The CDR3 DNA follows: TGTGCCAGCAGCTCACGGGATCTTGAAGCTTTCTTT. Residues: CASSSRDLEAFF.

This clone was recorded a few times. The V gene is TRBV7-9, the J gene TRBJ2-7, with D possibly matching TRBD1 (5 bases). Germline values: CDR1 SEHNR, CDR2 FQNEAQ (reference sequence). The CDR3 is made up of 15 amino acids. Trimming removed 5 bases from V and 2 bases from J, with 16 bases in between. CDR3 sequence (DNA): TGTGCCAGCAGCCACAACGTTGAGACAGCCTACGAGCAGTACTTC. Amino acid sequence: CASSHNVETAYEQYF.

This clone has a count of ten or more. V usage is TRBV2 and J usage is TRBJ2-5, with 9 bases identical to TRBD2. The germline V gene has CDR1 SNHLY and CDR2 FYNNEI. The junction had 9 bases not matched to a gene; V was cut back by 4 bases and J by 9 bases. There are 14 residues in the CDR3. Written as DNA, the CDR3 is TGTGCCAGCAGTGTAGAGCGGGAGGATCCTTCCCAGTACTTC. Encoded protein: CASSVEREDPSQYF.

This chain links TRBV9 with TRBJ2-1, with 11 bases identical to TRBD2. The CDR3 sequence is 17 residues long. Germline lookup yields CDR1 SGDLS and CDR2 YYNGEE. Trimming took 3 bases from V and 7 from J; bases not matched to a gene: 12. CDR3 coding DNA: TGTGCCAGCAGCGGATCCTATAGCGGGAGGGCCGAAAATGAGCAGTTCTTC. Encoded protein: CASSGSYSGRAENEQFF.

Regarding this clone: With a much larger clone just one base away, this may be a read error. This specimen includes other DNA sequences encoding the same CDR3. The chain recombines TRBV5-1 with TRBJ2-1, with TRBD1 identical over 7 bases. Germline-derived CDR1 and CDR2 are SGHRS and YFSETQ. The CDR3 runs 12 residues. Trimming cost V 2 bases and J 7 bases; bases outside gene matches: 0. CDR3 coding DNA: TGCGCCAGCAGCTTACAGGGGAATGAGCAGTTCTTC. Its translation: CASSLQGNEQFF.

This clone turned up a few times. The chain combines TRBV18 with TRBJ2-3, with unresolved D. V lost 0 bases to trimming and J lost 4 bases, with 8 bases between them. The CDR3 sequence is 14 residues long. Germline CDR1 is KGHSH and CDR2 is LQKENI. The CDR3: CASSPPSSSDTQYF. CDR3 DNA: TGTGCCAGCTCACCACCCAGCAGCTCAGATACGCAGTATTTT.

This clone showed up just a few times. The chain combines TRBV5-4 with TRBJ2-3, with 14 nucleotides matching TRBD2. The CDR3 extends over 18 amino acids. Germline assignment: CDR1 SGHNT and CDR2 YYREEE (reference sequence). The V and J ends lost 4 bases and 1 base, in that order; junction bases with no gene match: 8. The CDR3 bases are TGTGCCAGCAGCCAGACTAGCGGGAGGGCCCTCGGCACAGATACGCAGTATTTT. As protein: CASSQTSGRALGTDTQYF.

This clone is a singleton in its sample. V usage is TRBV6-1 and J usage is TRBJ1-5; D remains unclear. The ends were cut back, 4 bases at V and 4 bases at J, with 5 bases in the middle. The CDR3 totals 12 residues. CDR1 and CDR2 from the germline V gene are MNHNS and SASEGT. CDR3 sequence: CASSVGNQPQHF. The DNA for the CDR3 is TGTGCCAGCAGTGTGGGGAATCAGCCCCAGCATTTT.

The chain links TRBV11-2 to TRBJ2-7, with D possibly TRBD2 on 6 matching bases. The CDR3 extends over 14 amino acids. Trimming took 5 bases from V and 2 from J, leaving 13 bases between them. Germline V gene sequence: CDR1 SGHAT, CDR2 FQNNGV. CDR3 nucleotide sequence: TGTGCCAGCAGCCCCCGTAGCGGAACCTACGAGCAGTACTTC. Translated: CASSPRSGTYEQYF.

In DNA, the CDR3 is TGTGCCAGCGGGCGACTAGCGGGAGACACCGGGGAGCTGTTTTTT. This codes for CASGRLAGDTGELFF. The genes are TRBV6-4 and TRBJ2-2; 12 nucleotides align to TRBD2. The CDR3 is 15 residues long. Trimming removed 8 bases from V and 3 bases from J; junction bases left unmatched: 4. In germline, CDR1 is MRHNA, CDR2 SNTAGT.

Here the CDR3 reads CASSLGPPGSSGNTIYF. The CDR3 DNA is TGTGCCAGCAGCTTAGGCCCCCCAGGGTCCTCTGGAAACACCATATATTTT. The gene calls are TRBV11-2 and TRBJ1-3; D possibly corresponds to TRBD1 (5 bases). The CDR3 consists of 17 residues. Germline V gene sequence: CDR1 SGHAT, CDR2 FQNNGV. V lost 1 base, J lost 0 bases, and 13 bases lay in between.

The V and J genes are TRBV30 and TRBJ2-5; 9 positions agree with TRBD2. CDR3 length: 14 residues. Germline loops: CDR1 GTSNPN, CDR2 SVGIG (reference sequence). V lost 2 bases and J lost 3; bases outside the gene matches: 4. The CDR3 nucleotides read TGTGCCTGGAGTAGGGTAGCGGGAGAAGAGACCCAGTACTTC. Translated, it gives CAWSRVAGEETQYF.

The chain combines TRBV19 with TRBJ2-7; 11 bases fit TRBD2. CDR1 and CDR2 (germline): LNHDA, SQIVND (reference sequence). CDR3 length equals 15 residues. V trimming: 1 base; J trimming: 3 bases; junction bases outside the gene matches: 2. The chain's CDR3 is CASSIATSGGYEQYF. Here the CDR3 DNA reads TGTGCCAGTAGTATAGCAACTAGCGGGGGCTACGAGCAGTACTTC.

The rearrangement joins TRBV2 to TRBJ2-2, with D possibly TRBD1 on 5 matching bases. This CDR3 has 12 amino acids. V shed 6 bases and J shed 6 bases, with 8 bases lying between them. Looked up from germline, CDR1 is SNHLY and CDR2 is FYNNEI. The CDR3 DNA reads TGTGCCAGCAGACTGACAGCCGGGGAGCTGTTTTTT. This translates into CASRLTAGELFF.

This clone was observed a few times. The chain is built from TRBV6-6 and TRBJ2-2; TRBD1 matches at 8 bases. The J segment lost 2 bases and the V segment lost 7 bases, leaving 6 bases of the junction unmatched. Germline V gene lookup returns CDR1 MNHNY and CDR2 SVGAGI (reference sequence). CDR3 length: 15 amino acids. The CDR3 reads CASNPDRDNTGELFF. CDR3 DNA sequence: TGTGCCAGCAACCCGGACAGGGACAACACCGGGGAGCTGTTTTTT.

The chain recombines TRBV11-2 with TRBJ2-1; perhaps TRBD2 as D (5 bases). With 4 bases removed from V and 3 bases from J, the gap between germline ends came to 13 bases. CDR1 SGHAT and CDR2 FQNNGV come from the germline V gene. CDR3 size: 15 residues. The CDR3: CASSSRDANYNEQFF. The CDR3 nucleotides read TGTGCCAGCAGCTCCCGGGATGCAAACTACAATGAGCAGTTCTTC.

This rearrangement joins TRBV11-2 to TRBJ2-7, with unresolved D. The ends were cut back, 0 bases at V and 4 bases at J, with 16 bases in the middle. The length of the CDR3 is 16 residues. The germline V gene has CDR1 SGHAT and CDR2 FQNNGV. The CDR3 DNA sequence: TGTGCCAGCAGCTTAGAGATGAGCGTCCTTTCTTACGAGCAGTACTTC. Its translation is CASSLEMSVLSYEQYF.

This rearrangement joins TRBV19 to TRBJ2-7, with 11 bases that match TRBD2. Germline V CDR1 and CDR2: LNHDA, SQIVND (reference sequence). The CDR3 length is 15 residues. Trimming took 1 base from V and 3 from J; bases not matched to a gene: 2. The CDR3, as DNA: TGTGCCAGTAGTATAGCCGGGACTAGCGGCTACGAGCAGTACTTC. It is translated as CASSIAGTSGYEQYF.

A single count supports this clone. The J gene is TRBJ2-1, the V gene TRBV7-9; 9 bases fit TRBD2. This CDR3 spans 17 amino acids. V was pared by 4 bases and J by 6 bases, with 13 bases of the junction left unmatched. The germline V gene has CDR1 SEHNR and CDR2 FQNEAQ (reference sequence). The DNA for the CDR3 is TGTGCCAGCAGCTCTCCCCGACCTAGCGGGATCAGCAATGAGCAGTTCTTC. The encoded protein is CASSSPRPSGISNEQFF. Variable domain in full (rest from reference TRBV7-9 and TRBJ2-1): DTGVSQNPRHKITKRGQNVTFRCDPISEHNRLYWYRQTLGQGPEFLTYFQNEAQLEKSRLLSDRFSAERPKGSFSTLEIQRTEQGDSAMYLCASSSPRPSGISNEQFFGPGTRLTVL.